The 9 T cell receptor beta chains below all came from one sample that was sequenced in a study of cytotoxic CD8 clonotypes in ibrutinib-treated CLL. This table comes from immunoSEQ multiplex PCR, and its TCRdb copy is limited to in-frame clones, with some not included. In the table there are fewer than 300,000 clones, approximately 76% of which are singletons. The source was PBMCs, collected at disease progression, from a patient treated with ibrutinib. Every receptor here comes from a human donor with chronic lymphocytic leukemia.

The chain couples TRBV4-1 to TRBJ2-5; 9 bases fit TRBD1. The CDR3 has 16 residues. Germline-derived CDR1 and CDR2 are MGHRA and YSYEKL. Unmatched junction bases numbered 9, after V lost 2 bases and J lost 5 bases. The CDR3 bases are TGCGCCAGCAGCCAATTGCCGGGACAGGGATGGGAGACCCAGTACTTC. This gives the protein CASSQLPGQGWETQYF.

CDR3 region: CASSQKGTYEQYF. Here the CDR3 DNA reads TGCGCCAGCAGCCAGAAGGGTACCTACGAGCAGTACTTC. The genes are TRBV4-1 and TRBJ2-7; D gene uncertain. V lost 3 bases, J lost 2 bases, and 8 bases lay in between. This CDR3 comprises 13 residues. The germline gives CDR1 MGHRA, CDR2 YSYEKL.

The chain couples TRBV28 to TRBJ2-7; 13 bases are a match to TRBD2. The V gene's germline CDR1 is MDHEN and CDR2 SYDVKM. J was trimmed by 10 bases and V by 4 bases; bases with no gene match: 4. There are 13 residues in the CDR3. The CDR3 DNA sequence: TGTGCCAGCAGTTCCGGACTAGCGGGAGTACAGTACTTC. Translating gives CASSSGLAGVQYF.

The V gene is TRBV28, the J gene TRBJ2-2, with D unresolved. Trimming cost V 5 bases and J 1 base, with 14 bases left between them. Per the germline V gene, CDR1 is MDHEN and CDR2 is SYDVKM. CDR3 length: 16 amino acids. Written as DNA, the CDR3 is TGTGCCAGCAGTACTGCCTTATGGGTGAACACCGGGGAGCTGTTTTTT. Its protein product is CASSTALWVNTGELFF. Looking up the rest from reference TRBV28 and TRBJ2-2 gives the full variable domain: DVKVTQSSRYLVKRTGEKVFLECVQDMDHENMFWYRQDPGLGLRLIYFSYDVKMKEKGDIPEGYSVSREKKERFSLILESASTNQTSMYLCASSTALWVNTGELFFGEGSRLTVL.

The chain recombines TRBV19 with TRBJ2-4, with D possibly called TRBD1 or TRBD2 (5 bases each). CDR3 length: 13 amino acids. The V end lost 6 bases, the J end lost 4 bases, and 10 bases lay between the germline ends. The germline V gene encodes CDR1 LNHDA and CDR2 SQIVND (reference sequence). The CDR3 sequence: CASRIREKNIQYF. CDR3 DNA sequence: TGTGCCAGTAGAATCAGGGAGAAAAACATTCAGTACTTC.

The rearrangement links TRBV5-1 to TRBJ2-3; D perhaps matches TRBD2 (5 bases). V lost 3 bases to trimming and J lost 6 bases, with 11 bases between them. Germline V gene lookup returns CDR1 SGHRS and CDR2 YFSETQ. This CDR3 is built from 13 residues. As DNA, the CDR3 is TGCGCCAGCAGCTACCGGGAACGGGATACGCAGTATTTT. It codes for CASSYRERDTQYF.

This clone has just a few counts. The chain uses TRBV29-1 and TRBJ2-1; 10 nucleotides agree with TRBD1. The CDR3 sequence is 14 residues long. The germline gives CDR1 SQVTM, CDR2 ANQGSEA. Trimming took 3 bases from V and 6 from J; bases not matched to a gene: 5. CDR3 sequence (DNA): TGCAGCGTTGAGGTACGGACAGGGGGCAATGAGCAGTTCTTC. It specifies CSVEVRTGGNEQFF.

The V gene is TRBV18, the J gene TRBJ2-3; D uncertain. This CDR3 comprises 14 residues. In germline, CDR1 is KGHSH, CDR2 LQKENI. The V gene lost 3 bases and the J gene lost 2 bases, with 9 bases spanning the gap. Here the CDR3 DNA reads TGTGCCAGCTCACCGCGGTCAACCACAGATACGCAGTATTTT. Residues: CASSPRSTTDTQYF.

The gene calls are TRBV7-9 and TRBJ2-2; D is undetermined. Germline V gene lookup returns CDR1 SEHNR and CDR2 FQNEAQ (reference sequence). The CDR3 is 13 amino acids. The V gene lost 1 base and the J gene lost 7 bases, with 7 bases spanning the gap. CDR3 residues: CASSLVLGGELFF. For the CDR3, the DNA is TGTGCCAGCAGCTTAGTTCTGGGCGGGGAGCTGTTTTTT. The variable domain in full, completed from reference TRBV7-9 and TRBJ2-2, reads DTGVSQNPRHKITKRGQNVTFRCDPISEHNRLYWYRQTLGQGPEFLTYFQNEAQLEKSRLLSDRFSAERPKGSFSTLEIQRTEQGDSAMYLCASSLVLGGELFFGEGSRLTVL.